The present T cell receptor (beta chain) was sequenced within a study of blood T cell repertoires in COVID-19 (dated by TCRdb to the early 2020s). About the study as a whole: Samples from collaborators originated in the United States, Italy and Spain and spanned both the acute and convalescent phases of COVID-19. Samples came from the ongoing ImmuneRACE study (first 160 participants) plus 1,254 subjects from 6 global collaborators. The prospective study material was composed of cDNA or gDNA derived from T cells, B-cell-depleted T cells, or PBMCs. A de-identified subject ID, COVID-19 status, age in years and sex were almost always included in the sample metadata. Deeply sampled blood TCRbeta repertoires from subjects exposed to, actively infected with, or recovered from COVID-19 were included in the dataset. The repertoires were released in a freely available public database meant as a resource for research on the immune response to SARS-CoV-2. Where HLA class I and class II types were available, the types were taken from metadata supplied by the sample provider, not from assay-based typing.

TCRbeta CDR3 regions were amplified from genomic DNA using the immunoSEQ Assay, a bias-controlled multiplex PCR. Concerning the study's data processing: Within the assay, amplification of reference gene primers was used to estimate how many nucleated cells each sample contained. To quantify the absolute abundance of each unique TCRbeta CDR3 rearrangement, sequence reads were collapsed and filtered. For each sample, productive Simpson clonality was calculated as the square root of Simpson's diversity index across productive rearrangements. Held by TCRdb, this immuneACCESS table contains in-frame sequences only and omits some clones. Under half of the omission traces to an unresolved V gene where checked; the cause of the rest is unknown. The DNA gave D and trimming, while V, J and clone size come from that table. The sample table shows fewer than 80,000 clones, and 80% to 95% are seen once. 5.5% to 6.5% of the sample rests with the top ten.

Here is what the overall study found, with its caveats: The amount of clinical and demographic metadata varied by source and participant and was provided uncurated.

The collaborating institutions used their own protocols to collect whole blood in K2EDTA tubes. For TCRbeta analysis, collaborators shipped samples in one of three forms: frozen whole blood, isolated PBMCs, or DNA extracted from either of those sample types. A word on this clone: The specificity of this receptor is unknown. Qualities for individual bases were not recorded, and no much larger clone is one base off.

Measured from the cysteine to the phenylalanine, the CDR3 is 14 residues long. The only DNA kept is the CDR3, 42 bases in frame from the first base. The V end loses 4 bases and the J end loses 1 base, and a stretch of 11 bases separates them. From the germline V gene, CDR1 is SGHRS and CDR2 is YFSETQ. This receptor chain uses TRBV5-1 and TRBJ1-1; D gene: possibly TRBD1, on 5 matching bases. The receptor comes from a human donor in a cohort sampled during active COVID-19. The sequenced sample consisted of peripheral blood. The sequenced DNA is TGCGCCAGCAGCCCCCAAACAGGGAACACTGAAGCTTTCTTT. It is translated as CASSPQTGNTEAFF.